The TCR beta chain under discussion was sequenced for a study of blood T cell repertoires in COVID-19. Trimming took off 0 bases at V and 0 bases at J, with 7 bases between the two ends. CDR1 is SGDLS and CDR2 is YYNGEE in the germline V gene. The CDR3 runs to 14 residues. Authors' methods: Reference gene primer amplification gave estimated nucleated cell counts. Libraries were prepared by immunoSEQ multiplex PCR; TCRdb keeps only in-frame clonotypes and omits some of them. V, J and clone size are taken as reported in that table, and D and trimming were inferred from the DNA itself. The table lists a few hundred thousand clones, approximately 89% of them singletons.

The sequencing input was peripheral blood. This receptor was taken from a woman aged 25 to 39 who had recovered from COVID-19. This chain joins TRBV9 and TRBJ2-7; D unclear. The CDR3 spells CASSVVPDSYEQYF. In DNA, the CDR3 is TGTGCCAGCAGCGTAGTCCCAGACTCCTACGAGCAGTACTTC. The whole variable domain, remainder taken from reference TRBV9 and TRBJ2-7, is DSGVTQTPKHLITATGQRVTLRCSPRSGDLSVYWYQQSLDQGLQFLIQYYNGEERAKGNILERFSAQQFPDLHSELNLSSLELGDSALYFCASSVVPDSYEQYFGPGTRLTVT.